This entry lists 27 T cell receptor beta chains sequenced from one sample in a study of blood T cell repertoires in COVID-19. Method: immunoSEQ multiplex PCR; TCRdb's copy keeps in-frame clones and lacks some. The table includes approximately 140,000 clones, approximately 86% detected once. The sample consisted of peripheral blood. Receptors were obtained from a man between 65 and 80 years old with acute or convalescent COVID-19.

This chain joins TRBV24-1 and TRBJ2-3; the match to TRBD2 covers 7 bases. This CDR3 spans 16 amino acids. Trimming at V came to 3 bases and at J to 8 bases, leaving 13 bases not matched to a gene. Germline V lookup: CDR1 KGHDR, CDR2 SFDVKD. The CDR3 is CATSDTGTIGGATQYF. DNA of the CDR3: TGTGCCACCAGTGATACCGGGACTATTGGTGGTGCTACGCAGTATTTT.

This chain joins TRBV18 and TRBJ1-4; TRBD1 agrees at 7 bases. This CDR3 has 13 amino acids. Germline values: CDR1 KGHSH, CDR2 LQKENI. The V segment lost 6 bases and the J segment 5 bases; nucleotides outside the gene matches: 3. The CDR3 protein is CASSPGQNEKLFF. The DNA for the CDR3 is TGTGCCAGCTCCCCGGGACAGAATGAAAAACTGTTTTTT.

The gene calls are TRBV5-1 and TRBJ2-6; D not resolved. This CDR3 spans 17 amino acids. V lost 1 base and J 0 bases, leaving 11 bases between the germline ends. Per germline, CDR1 SGHRS and CDR2 YFSETQ. CDR3 region: CASSLMGRFSGANVLTF. The CDR3 DNA reads TGCGCCAGCAGCTTGATGGGCCGGTTCTCTGGGGCCAACGTCCTGACTTTC.

This clone was counted once. The V call is TRBV6-5, the J call TRBJ1-6; 11 nucleotides align to TRBD1. V lost 5 bases to trimming and J lost 8 bases; unmatched junction nucleotides: 5. CDR3 length equals 15 residues. CDR1 is MNHEY and CDR2 is SVGAGI in the germline V gene. The CDR3 DNA follows: TGTGCCAGCAGTACTGGACAGGGGGCTTATTCACCCCTCCACTTT. Residues: CASSTGQGAYSPLHF.

The CDR3 protein is CASSPSTGWEETQYF. CDR3 DNA: TGTGCCAGCTCACCAAGCACAGGGTGGGAAGAGACCCAGTACTTC. V and J are TRBV18 and TRBJ2-5; D is possibly TRBD1 (6 bases). Trimming cost V 2 bases and J 3 bases, with 13 bases left between them. Per the germline V gene, CDR1 is KGHSH and CDR2 is LQKENI. The CDR3 spans 15 residues.

This clone was seen only once. The chain uses TRBV6-2 or TRBV6-3 and TRBJ1-4; D unresolved. The V end was cut by 2 bases, the J end by 0 bases, with 4 bases between. CDR1 and CDR2 (germline): MNHEY, SVGEGT. The CDR3 contains 14 residues. DNA of the CDR3: TGTGCCAGCAGTTACGCAGCAACTAATGAAAAACTGTTTTTT. Amino acids: CASSYAATNEKLFF.

The chain combines TRBV5-5 with TRBJ1-5; D call uncertain. This CDR3 comprises 16 residues. Trimming took 0 bases from V and 1 from J, leaving 11 bases between them. CDR1 SGHKS and CDR2 YYEKEE come from the germline V gene (reference sequence). The CDR3: CASSLVATTSNQPQHF. CDR3 DNA sequence: TGTGCCAGCAGCTTGGTGGCGACAACCAGCAATCAGCCCCAGCATTTT.

This clone was detected once. The rearrangement links TRBV9 to TRBJ2-2; tentative D call: TRBD2 (6 bases). CDR1 and CDR2 from the germline V gene are SGDLS and YYNGEE. The CDR3 has 15 residues. Trimming removed 1 base at V and 7 bases at J, with 14 bases between. CDR3 residues: CASSVSGRRDGELFF. CDR3 DNA sequence: TGTGCCAGCAGCGTATCGGGCAGGAGGGACGGGGAGCTGTTTTTT.

The chain is built from TRBV5-1 and TRBJ1-3; perhaps TRBD1 as D (5 bases). V was cut by 4 bases and J by 2 bases, with 10 bases left in between. CDR3 length: 14 amino acids. Germline-derived CDR1 and CDR2 are SGHRS and YFSETQ. CDR3 in amino acids: CASSQGRAGNTIYF. Here the CDR3 DNA reads TGCGCCAGCAGCCAGGGCAGGGCTGGAAACACCATATATTTT.

The rearrangement uses TRBV5-4 and TRBJ1-3, with 8 bases matching TRBD1. V lost 3 bases, J lost 10 bases, and 6 bases stayed unmatched. Per germline, CDR1 SGHNT and CDR2 YYREEE (reference sequence). This CDR3 has 13 residues. CDR3 protein: CASSWTGTRTIYF. The CDR3 DNA reads as TGTGCCAGCAGCTGGACAGGGACCCGGACCATATATTTT.

Only a few counts were recorded for this clone. The chain is built from TRBV11-3 and TRBJ2-2, with D tentatively TRBD2 (6 bases). The CDR3 covers 16 residues. V was trimmed by 5 bases and J by 6 bases, leaving 19 bases between them. Germline V CDR1 and CDR2: SGHNT, YENEEA. The CDR3 region has the DNA TGTGCCAGCAGCCCCGGACTACCAACCCTCCCCGGGGAGCTGTTTTTT. It codes for CASSPGLPTLPGELFF.

The chain has TRBV19 and TRBJ1-5, with D perhaps matching TRBD1 (6 bases). This CDR3 has 16 residues. Trimming stripped 3 bases from V and 0 bases from J, with 12 bases between. CDR1 LNHDA and CDR2 SQIVND come from the germline V gene (reference sequence). CDR3: CASSMGGGYSNQPQHF. CDR3 coding DNA: TGTGCCAGTAGTATGGGCGGGGGCTATAGCAATCAGCCCCAGCATTTT.

Comment on this clone: Other nucleotide sequences in the sample specify the same CDR3. J is TRBJ2-7 and V is TRBV30, with TRBD1 identical over 7 bases. The V and J ends lost 2 bases and 3 bases, in that order; junction bases with no gene match: 7. The CDR3 is made up of 14 amino acids. CDR1 is GTSNPN, CDR2 SVGIG, per germline (reference sequence). In DNA, the CDR3 is TGTGCCTGGAGTAGGAGAGGGGGCCTCTACGAGCAGTACTTC. Its protein is CAWSRRGGLYEQYF.

This chain joins TRBV19 and TRBJ1-4; D is possibly TRBD1 (6 bases). V gave up 3 bases and J gave up 8 bases, with 16 bases separating them. This CDR3 is 15 amino acids long. Germline assignment: CDR1 LNHDA and CDR2 SQIVND (reference sequence). The CDR3 nucleotides are TGTGCCAGTAGTATCGTGGCAGGGGAAGGCGAAAAACTGTTTTTT. Translated: CASSIVAGEGEKLFF.

The chain recombines TRBV5-6 with TRBJ2-7; TRBD1 matches 10 bases. CDR1 is SGHDT, CDR2 YYEEEE, per germline. The V segment lost 1 base and the J segment 7 bases; nucleotides outside the gene matches: 8. The length of the CDR3 is 15 residues. DNA for the CDR3: TGTGCCAGCAGCTTGTTGGAGACAGGGGGCGGTGAGCAGTACTTC. The encoded protein is CASSLLETGGGEQYF.

The CDR3 region is CASTLGPGNQPQHF. As DNA, the CDR3 is TGTGCCAGTACCCTCGGGCCGGGGAATCAGCCCCAGCATTTT. This chain links TRBV19 with TRBJ1-5; unclear D gene. Trimming pared 7 bases from V and 4 bases from J, leaving 14 bases between. Germline lookup yields CDR1 LNHDA and CDR2 SQIVND (reference sequence). This CDR3 spans 14 amino acids.

The chain recombines TRBV7-8 with TRBJ2-3, with D unresolved. This CDR3 has 15 residues. The V gene's germline CDR1 is SGHVS and CDR2 FQNEAQ. V gave up 5 bases and J gave up 2 bases, with 14 bases separating them. CDR3 in amino acids: CASSHLNQVTDTQYF. CDR3 coding DNA: TGTGCCAGCAGCCACCTTAACCAGGTCACAGATACGCAGTATTTT.

The chain joins TRBV11-3 to TRBJ2-2; D unclear. Germline assignment: CDR1 SGHNT and CDR2 YENEEA. Trimming stripped 1 base from V and 6 bases from J, with 6 bases between. The CDR3 spans 13 residues. For the CDR3, the DNA is TGTGCCAGCAGCTTAGTTCCGGCCGGGGAGCTGTTTTTT. This gives the protein CASSLVPAGELFF.

The genes are TRBV27 and TRBJ2-1; D gene unclear. In germline, CDR1 is MNHEY, CDR2 SMNVEV (reference sequence). V lost 5 bases to trimming and J lost 0 bases, with 2 bases between them. This CDR3 comprises 12 residues. Here the CDR3 reads CASSHSYNEQFF. The CDR3 nucleotides are TGTGCCAGCAGTCACTCCTACAATGAGCAGTTCTTC.

This chain uses TRBV28 with TRBJ2-5; 8 nucleotides line up with TRBD1. CDR3 length: 15 amino acids. Germline CDR1 and CDR2: MDHEN and SYDVKM. The trim removed 3 bases at V and 4 bases at J, leaving 7 bases unmatched. DNA of the CDR3: TGTGCCAGCAGTTTCCCACAGGGGGTGAGAGAGACCCAGTACTTC. Translating it yields CASSFPQGVRETQYF.

This rearrangement joins TRBV11-2 to TRBJ2-2, with 10 bases lining up with TRBD2. Germline CDR1 reads SGHAT; CDR2 reads FQNNGV. V shed 5 bases and J 4 bases; nucleotides not matched to a gene: 10. The CDR3 spans 17 residues. CDR3 bases: TGTGCCAGCAGCCTGACAAGGACTAGCGGTTCCACCGGGGAGCTGTTTTTT. Its translation is CASSLTRTSGSTGELFF.

The chain carries TRBV9 and TRBJ2-7; 8 nucleotides match TRBD2. Germline V gives CDR1 SGDLS, CDR2 YYNGEE. Trimming took 0 bases from V and 5 from J; bases not matched to a gene: 4. The CDR3 is made up of 14 amino acids. The CDR3 spells CASSVGGRTDEQYF. The DNA of the CDR3 is TGTGCCAGCAGCGTAGGCGGGAGGACCGACGAGCAGTACTTC.

The rearrangement joins TRBV30 to TRBJ2-5; 9 nucleotides agree with TRBD1. In germline, CDR1 is GTSNPN, CDR2 SVGIG (reference sequence). The CDR3 extends over 12 amino acids. The trim removed 8 bases at V and 5 bases at J, leaving 6 bases unmatched. CDR3: CAVDRGSETQYF. The CDR3 DNA is TGTGCCGTGGACAGGGGCAGCGAGACCCAGTACTTC.

The rearrangement links TRBV7-5 to TRBJ2-7; TRBD1 is the table's D call, not checked against the DNA. TRBV7-5 is flagged as a pseudogene. This CDR3 has 14 amino acids. The CDR3 region is CARSQGQGRDEQYF. For the CDR3, the DNA is TGTGCCAGAAGCCAAGGACAGGGCCGAGACGAGCAGTACTTC.

V and J are TRBV27 and TRBJ1-2, with D unresolved. The V end lost 2 bases, the J end lost 3 bases, and 13 bases lay between the germline ends. Germline-derived CDR1 and CDR2 are MNHEY and SMNVEV (reference sequence). The CDR3 sequence is 15 residues long. DNA of the CDR3: TGTGCCAGCAGTTTAAAGGCTCGCAGCGACTATGGCTACACCTTC. Protein product: CASSLKARSDYGYTF.

This clone was found once. The genes are TRBV10-1 and TRBJ2-1; 8 nucleotides match TRBD1. V lost 7 bases to trimming and J lost 2 bases; unmatched junction nucleotides: 4. The CDR3 loop spans 14 amino acids. The germline CDR1 and CDR2 sequences are WNHNN and SYGVQD (reference sequence). CDR3 sequence: CASMGQDAYNEQFF. The DNA for the CDR3 is TGCGCCAGCATGGGACAGGACGCCTACAATGAGCAGTTCTTC.

The chain recombines TRBV6-4 with TRBJ2-2, with D tentatively TRBD2 (6 bases). This CDR3 has 15 amino acids. The V end was cut by 3 bases, the J end by 3 bases, with 11 bases between. Per germline, CDR1 MRHNA and CDR2 SNTAGT. In DNA, the CDR3 is TGTGCCAGCAGTGAATCGGGACTTCACACCGGGGAGCTGTTTTTT. This encodes CASSESGLHTGELFF.